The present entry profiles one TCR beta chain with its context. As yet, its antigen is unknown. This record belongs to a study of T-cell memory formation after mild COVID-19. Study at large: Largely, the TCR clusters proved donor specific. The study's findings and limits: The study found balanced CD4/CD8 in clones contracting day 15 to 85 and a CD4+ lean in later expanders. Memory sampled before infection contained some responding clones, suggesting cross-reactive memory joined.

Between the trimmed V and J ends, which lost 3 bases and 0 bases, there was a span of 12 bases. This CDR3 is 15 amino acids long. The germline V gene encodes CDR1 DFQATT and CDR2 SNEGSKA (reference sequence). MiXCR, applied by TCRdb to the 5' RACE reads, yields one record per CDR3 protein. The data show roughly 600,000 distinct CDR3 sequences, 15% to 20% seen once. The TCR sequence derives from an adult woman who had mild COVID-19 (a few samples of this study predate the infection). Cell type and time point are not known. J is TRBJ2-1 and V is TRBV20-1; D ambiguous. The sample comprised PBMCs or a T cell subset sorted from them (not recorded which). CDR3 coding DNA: TGCAGTGCTAGTGGCAGTTTAAGCTCCTACAATGAGCAGTTCTTC. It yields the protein CSASGSLSSYNEQFF.